The rows below give T cell receptor beta chains drawn from one sample of a study of cytomegalovirus exposure and HLA in healthy donors. Produced via immunoSEQ multiplex PCR; TCRdb's table is partial and in-frame only. In the table there are roughly 200,000 clones, over 60% of which are singletons. The sequencing input was PBMCs. The receptors here all came from a woman aged 25 to 39 in good health and CMV-seropositive. Each CDR3 is given with its conserved first and last residue. Fields, in order: J gene, V gene, D gene, clone size, CDR3 DNA, CDR3 protein. The D gene is left open where the match is weak. Only some rows state a clone size, as once, few, many or a class for expanded clones.

TRBJ1-6	TRBV5-1	NA	few	TGCGCCAGCAAACAGGGAGTCGAGACCTATAATTCACCCCTCCACTTT	CASKQGVETYNSPLHF
TRBJ1-6	TRBV28	NA	NA	TGTGCCAGCAGTTCTATAGGACAGTCTTTGGCCCTCCACTTT	CASSSIGQSLALHF
TRBJ1-2	TRBV9	TRBD1	NA	TGTGCCAGCAGCGTATCCTCAGGGGGCTTATATGCTAGCTATGGCTACACCTTC	CASSVSSGGLYASYGYTF
TRBJ2-6	TRBV7-9	NA	NA	TGTGCCAGCAGCCTAGCTTCTAGCAGACCCTCTGGGGCCAACGTCCTGACTTTC	CASSLASSRPSGANVLTF
TRBJ2-1	TRBV11-3	NA	few	TGTGCCAGCAGCCCGGGACTTTACAATGAGCAGTTCTTC	CASSPGLYNEQFF
TRBJ2-1	TRBV7-3	NA	NA	TGTGCCAGCAGCTTAACACCGGCGGTATCCTACAATGAGCAGTTCTTC	CASSLTPAVSYNEQFF
TRBJ1-2	TRBV7-8	NA	NA	TGTGCCAGCAGACCTGCGGGAGGTGGCTACACCTTC	CASRPAGGGYTF
TRBJ2-7	TRBV25-1	TRBD1	NA	TGTGCCAGCAGTCGATCGACAGGGGTGGGCTACGAGCAGTACTTC	CASSRSTGVGYEQYF
TRBJ2-1	TRBV30	TRBD2	NA	TGTGCCTGGAGTGTACGAAAAGCGGGGGGGCTATTTGAGCAGTTCTTC	CAWSVRKAGGLFEQFF
TRBJ1-1	TRBV7-9	NA	NA	TGTGCCAGCAGCTTAACATCGCTGAGGACTGAAGCTTTCTTT	CASSLTSLRTEAFF
TRBJ1-2	TRBV28	TRBD1	NA	TGTGCCAGCAGCTCCGGACAGGGAACGAGCTACACCTTC	CASSSGQGTSYTF
TRBJ2-1	TRBV6-5	TRBD2	NA	TGTGCCAGCAGATCCAGCGGGAGCTCCTACAATGAGCAGTTCTTC	CASRSSGSSYNEQFF
TRBJ2-3	TRBV5-6	NA	NA	TGTGCCAGCAGCTTGAAGGGACTAGATACGCAGTATTTT	CASSLKGLDTQYF
TRBJ2-5	TRBV5-6	NA	NA	TGTGCCAGCAGCTCGACAGGAGTTTGGGAACAAGAGACCCAGTACTTC	CASSSTGVWEQETQYF
TRBJ2-1	TRBV7-9	TRBD2	NA	TGTGCCAGCAGCTCCGGGACTAGGGACAATGAGCAGTTCTTC	CASSSGTRDNEQFF
TRBJ2-3	TRBV10-3	TRBD1	NA	TGTGCCATCAGTGGGGCCGGGACAGGCAGCACAGATACGCAGTATTTT	CAISGAGTGSTDTQYF
TRBJ2-1	TRBV18	TRBD1	once	TGTGCCAGCTCACCACCGTCACAGGGGATATACAATGAGCAGTTCTTC	CASSPPSQGIYNEQFF
TRBJ2-7	TRBV15	NA	NA	TGTGCCACCAGCACAATTGAGGGATTCTCCTACGAGCAGTACTTC	CATSTIEGFSYEQYF
TRBJ2-5	TRBV5-8	TRBD1	NA	TGTGCCAGCAGCCGCTTGGACAGGGGAGAGACCCAGTACTTC	CASSRLDRGETQYF
TRBJ1-1	TRBV19	TRBD1	NA	TGTGCCAGTAGTATGGGGACAGTGAACACTGAAGCTTTCTTT	CASSMGTVNTEAFF
TRBJ1-2	TRBV29-1	TRBD1	NA	TGCAGCGTCGATTGGACAGGAGGAAAGCGGGGCTACACCTTC	CSVDWTGGKRGYTF
TRBJ1-5	TRBV30	NA	NA	TGTGCCTGGAGTGAGACAAATAGCAATCAGCCCCAGCATTTT	CAWSETNSNQPQHF
TRBJ1-5	TRBV28	TRBD1	NA	TGTGCCAGCAGTCTCCACGGACAGGGTTCTCAGCCCCAGCATTTT	CASSLHGQGSQPQHF
TRBJ2-3	TRBV7-9	NA	NA	TGTGCCAGCAGCCCACGTCCCGGACTCGGGTTCGCAGATACGCAGTATTTT	CASSPRPGLGFADTQYF
TRBJ2-3	TRBV18	TRBD1	NA	TGTGCCAGCTCCCGTACAGGGGGGTACACAGATACGCAGTATTTT	CASSRTGGYTDTQYF
TRBJ1-5	TRBV5-6	NA	few	TGTGCCAGCAGCTTGGCCGGGTTCGACCGGCTCGGTCAGCCCCAGCATTTT	CASSLAGFDRLGQPQHF
TRBJ1-5	TRBV7-2	NA	NA	TGTGCCAGCAGCTTAGGGCAGGGAGGGTATCAGCCCCAGCATTTT	CASSLGQGGYQPQHF
TRBJ1-3	TRBV2	NA	NA	TGTGCCAGCAGTAGGGAGAATCTCAGCTCTGGAAACACCATATATTTT	CASSRENLSSGNTIYF
TRBJ2-5	TRBV11-2	TRBD2	few	TGTGCCAGCAGCCTAACCACGACTAGCGGGCAAGAGACCCAGTACTTC	CASSLTTTSGQETQYF
TRBJ1-1	TRBV7-8	NA	NA	TGTGCCAGCAGTCCTACCGGGACGCAGCGGGGAGCTTTCTTT	CASSPTGTQRGAFF
TRBJ1-5	TRBV19	TRBD1	NA	TGTGCCAGTAGGAGGGACAGCTATCAGCCCCAGCATTTT	CASRRDSYQPQHF
TRBJ1-6	TRBV4-2	NA	NA	TGTGCCAGCAGCCACAGTTCGTCAGTTGCCTCTCGACAAGGTTCACCCCTCCACTTT	CASSHSSSVASRQGSPLHF
TRBJ1-2	TRBV6-5	NA	NA	TGTGCCAGCAGTCCAGATACCGGGACATTCTATGGCTACACCTTC	CASSPDTGTFYGYTF
TRBJ1-5	TRBV7-2	NA	NA	TGTGCCAGCAGCCCAAGGGGGGGGGCCGGACAGCCCCAGCATTTT	CASSPRGGAGQPQHF
TRBJ1-1	TRBV15	NA	NA	TGTGCCACCAGCAGATCCCGGGGTCGACTGAACACTGAAGCTTTCTTT	CATSRSRGRLNTEAFF
TRBJ2-5	TRBV27	NA	NA	TGTGCCAGCAGTTTATTTCGGGGTTTGCAAGAGACCCAGTACTTC	CASSLFRGLQETQYF
TRBJ1-5	TRBV7-8	NA	NA	TGTGCCAGCAGCCGGATCGCCGACAGGCATCAGCCCCAGCATTTT	CASSRIADRHQPQHF